Following are 21 T cell receptor beta chains from one sample sequenced in a study of T cell changes during pregnancy in multiple sclerosis. TCRdb's table, derived via immunoSEQ multiplex PCR, lists solely in-frame clones and lacks some. The sample includes about 54,000 clones, 91% seen only once; the top ten take about 1%. The source material was peripheral blood, sampled after pregnancy. The receptors stem from a female donor in good health, enrolled as a control in a pregnancy study.

This chain uses TRBV19 with TRBJ1-5, with D unresolved. Germline CDR1 LNHDA, CDR2 SQIVND (reference sequence). The V end lost 0 bases, the J end lost 4 bases, and 16 bases lay between the germline ends. This CDR3 contains 17 residues. The CDR3, as DNA: TGTGCCAGTAGTATAGAACTGGGCAGGTACCTGAATCAGCCCCAGCATTTT. Its protein product is CASSIELGRYLNQPQHF.

This clone was recorded once. The genes are TRBV7-9 and TRBJ2-2; a possible D gene is TRBD1 (5 bases). V was clipped by 5 bases and J by 1 base, with 11 bases between them. CDR1 is SEHNR and CDR2 is FQNEAQ in the germline V gene (reference sequence). The CDR3 has 15 amino acids. The CDR3 sequence: CASSPTQGNTGELFF. CDR3 nucleotides: TGTGCCAGCAGCCCCACCCAGGGGAACACCGGGGAGCTGTTTTTT.

The chain links TRBV9 to TRBJ2-7; 8 bases map to TRBD1. CDR3 size: 15 residues. Losses at the gene ends were 4 bases for V and 4 bases for J; bases not matched to a gene: 10. The germline V gene has CDR1 SGDLS and CDR2 YYNGEE. Here the CDR3 DNA reads TGTGCCAGCAGCCCGACCGGGGACAGGTTATACGAGCAGTACTTC. This gives the protein CASSPTGDRLYEQYF.

The chain carries TRBV2 and TRBJ1-1; the D is unclear. This CDR3 is 13 amino acids long. Germline loops: CDR1 SNHLY, CDR2 FYNNEI. The V end lost 1 base, the J end lost 6 bases, and 9 bases lay between the germline ends. The DNA of the CDR3 is TGTGCCAGCAGTGAAGAAGTAACGGCTGAAGCTTTCTTT. Translating it yields CASSEEVTAEAFF. Drawing the rest from reference TRBV2 and TRBJ1-1, the complete variable domain is EPEVTQTPSHQVTQMGQEVILRCVPISNHLYFYWYRQILGQKVEFLVSFYNNEISEKSEIFDDQFSVERPDGSNFTLKIRSTKLEDSAMYFCASSEEVTAEAFFGQGTRLTVV.

The rearrangement uses TRBV29-1 and TRBJ2-1, with 8 bases identical to TRBD1. The CDR3 consists of 14 residues. Germline CDR1 is SQVTM and CDR2 is ANQGSEA. The V gene end was trimmed by 7 bases and the J gene end by 3 bases; junction bases not matched to a gene: 8. The chain's CDR3 is CSAGVQGGYNEQFF. In DNA form, the CDR3 reads TGCAGCGCTGGGGTACAGGGGGGCTACAATGAGCAGTTCTTC.

The chain recombines TRBV28 with TRBJ2-5, with D unresolved. The ends were cut back, 3 bases at V and 5 bases at J, with 7 bases in the middle. Germline loops: CDR1 MDHEN, CDR2 SYDVKM. The CDR3 covers 12 residues. The CDR3 bases are TGTGCCAGCAGTTTCCGAGGTGAGACCCAGTACTTC. Translated, it gives CASSFRGETQYF.

This chain links TRBV4-1 with TRBJ2-6; 9 nucleotides agree with TRBD1. The CDR3 covers 21 residues. Germline CDR1 MGHRA, CDR2 YSYEKL. V gave up 0 bases and J gave up 0 bases; unmatched junction bases: 12. The CDR3 coding sequence is TGCGCCAGCAGCCAAGAAGGGACAGGGACTACTGTCCCCTCTGGGGCCAACGTCCTGACTTTC. Protein: CASSQEGTGTTVPSGANVLTF.

This clone occurred a few times. The chain employs TRBV5-1 and TRBJ1-4; the match to TRBD1 covers 8 bases. Germline V gives CDR1 SGHRS, CDR2 YFSETQ. With V trimmed by 4 bases and J by 5 bases, 4 bases remained unmatched. CDR3 size: 14 residues. The DNA of the CDR3 is TGCGCCAGCAGCCCTAGGGACAGGAATGAAAAACTGTTTTTT. Its translation: CASSPRDRNEKLFF.

The gene calls are TRBV6-4 and TRBJ2-7; D is uncertain. This CDR3 comprises 13 residues. Trimming took 10 bases from V and 2 from J, leaving 15 bases between them. Germline values: CDR1 MRHNA, CDR2 SNTAGT. CDR3 in DNA: TGTGCCACCCCTCTAGGCGGAGCCTACGAGCAGTACTTC. Translated: CATPLGGAYEQYF.

V is TRBV4-1 and J is TRBJ2-3, with TRBD1 identical over 9 bases. The CDR3 sequence is 16 residues long. Germline V gene lookup returns CDR1 MGHRA and CDR2 YSYEKL. The V segment lost 3 bases and the J segment 5 bases; nucleotides outside the gene matches: 9. The CDR3 is CASSQADRGAIDTQYF. The DNA for the CDR3 is TGCGCCAGCAGCCAGGCGGACAGGGGTGCTATAGATACGCAGTATTTT.

J is TRBJ2-7 and V is TRBV28; TRBD2 matches at 7 bases. With V trimmed by 5 bases and J by 4 bases, 8 bases remained unmatched. The CDR3 covers 14 residues. Germline V gene sequence: CDR1 MDHEN, CDR2 SYDVKM. As DNA, the CDR3 is TGTGCCAGCAGTGCCGGGGTTAGCGGGTACGAGCAGTACTTC. This codes for CASSAGVSGYEQYF.

The chain joins TRBV11-2 to TRBJ1-5; 7 bases fit TRBD1. The germline V gene encodes CDR1 SGHAT and CDR2 FQNNGV. The length of the CDR3 is 15 residues. J gave up 4 bases and V 3 bases, and 6 bases lay outside the gene matches. The CDR3 region has the DNA TGTGCCAGCAGCTTGAACAGGGGACCAAATCAGCCCCAGCATTTT. Amino acid sequence: CASSLNRGPNQPQHF.

J is TRBJ1-2 and V is TRBV4-1; 8 bases fit TRBD1. Germline lookup yields CDR1 MGHRA and CDR2 YSYEKL. The CDR3 length is 18 residues. The V segment lost 1 base and the J segment 4 bases; nucleotides outside the gene matches: 14. The CDR3 sequence is CASSQADRASSVLYGYTF. CDR3 DNA: TGCGCCAGCAGCCAAGCGGACAGGGCTTCCTCCGTTCTCTATGGCTACACCTTC.

This chain joins TRBV19 and TRBJ1-1, with D unclear. V was trimmed by 4 bases and J by 5 bases, leaving 11 bases between them. Germline CDR1 LNHDA, CDR2 SQIVND (reference sequence). The length of the CDR3 is 13 residues. The CDR3 DNA is TGTGCCAGTAGTACCCTAACGGAGACTGAAGCTTTCTTT. Its protein is CASSTLTETEAFF.

The CDR3 bases are TGTGCCAGCAGTTTATGGGGGGAAGCGGAAAAACTGTTTTTT. Encoded protein: CASSLWGEAEKLFF. The gene calls are TRBV27 and TRBJ1-4, with D perhaps TRBD1 (5 bases). V was clipped by 1 base and J by 8 bases, with 11 bases between them. There are 14 residues in the CDR3. Per germline, CDR1 MNHEY and CDR2 SMNVEV (reference sequence).

This clone came up a few times. The chain couples TRBV27 to TRBJ1-4; TRBD1 might be the D (5 bases). Germline assignment: CDR1 MNHEY and CDR2 SMNVEV (reference sequence). The CDR3 length is 14 residues. V lost 5 bases to trimming and J lost 6 bases, with 13 bases between them. DNA of the CDR3: TGTGCCAGCAGTGTAGTCCGGGGGGATGAAAAACTGTTTTTT. Its translation is CASSVVRGDEKLFF.

The V call is TRBV5-6, the J call TRBJ2-7; D ambiguous. The germline gives CDR1 SGHDT, CDR2 YYEEEE. With 2 bases removed from V and 8 bases from J, the gap between germline ends came to 14 bases. The CDR3 has 13 residues. The CDR3 coding sequence is TGTGCCAGCAGCTTCGGCGGCAGTACGAAGCAGTACTTC. This translates into CASSFGGSTKQYF.

This clone was detected only once. The chain employs TRBV6-1 and TRBJ1-6, with 7 nucleotides matching TRBD1. The CDR3 totals 14 residues. Germline CDR1 MNHNS, CDR2 SASEGT. Losses at the gene ends were 3 bases for V and 8 bases for J; bases not matched to a gene: 4. CDR3 protein: CASSEGQSHSPLHF. The CDR3 nucleotides read TGTGCCAGCAGTGAGGGACAGAGCCATTCACCCCTCCACTTT.

CDR3 nucleotides: TGTGCCAGCAGTGATAGGGAGAGCACTGAAGCTTTCTTT. It is translated as CASSDRESTEAFF. This chain uses TRBV25-1 with TRBJ1-1; no firm D call. The CDR3 contains 13 residues. Deletions cut 3 bases from V and 4 bases from J, with 9 bases between. CDR1 MGHDK and CDR2 SYGVNS come from the germline V gene.

This clone was detected once. This chain connects TRBV15 to TRBJ2-5; D is uncertain. Trimming removed 1 base at V and 0 bases at J, with 6 bases between. Germline V gene sequence: CDR1 LNHNV, CDR2 YYDKDF (reference sequence). CDR3 length: 14 amino acids. The chain's CDR3 is CATSRVSYQETQYF. The CDR3 region has the DNA TGTGCCACCAGCAGAGTCAGTTACCAAGAGACCCAGTACTTC.

The chain combines TRBV6-5 with TRBJ2-3; 12 nucleotides line up with TRBD2. The CDR3 is 14 amino acids. CDR1 is MNHEY and CDR2 is SVGAGI in the germline V gene. V gave up 5 bases and J gave up 5 bases; unmatched junction bases: 2. DNA of the CDR3: TGTGCCAGCAGTCAGACTAGCGGGAGAGATACGCAGTATTTT. It translates to CASSQTSGRDTQYF.